This passage covers 26 T cell receptor beta chains from one sample sequenced in a study of blood T cell repertoires in COVID-19. The method was immunoSEQ multiplex PCR; TCRdb's version includes in-frame clones alone and lacks a portion of them. Altogether some 400,000 clones are present, over 75% being singletons, with the ten largest covering 8.5% to 12%. Sequencing used peripheral blood. The receptors here all came from a woman under 40 with COVID-19, enrolled during active disease.

This rearrangement joins TRBV7-2 to TRBJ2-7, with 8 bases aligning to TRBD1. The CDR3 is 13 residues long. The V segment lost 2 bases and the J segment 7 bases; nucleotides outside the gene matches: 4. Per the germline V gene, CDR1 is SGHTA and CDR2 is FQGNSA. The CDR3 is CASSLLGQGEQYF. The CDR3 region has the DNA TGTGCCAGCAGCTTACTCGGACAGGGAGAGCAGTACTTC.

The V gene is TRBV2, the J gene TRBJ2-7; 10 positions match TRBD2. CDR3 length: 16 amino acids. The J segment lost 2 bases and the V segment lost 0 bases, leaving 4 bases of the junction unmatched. CDR1 SNHLY and CDR2 FYNNEI come from the germline V gene. DNA for the CDR3: TGTGCCAGCAGTGAAGCAGACACTAGCGGGGCCTACGAGCAGTACTTC. It specifies CASSEADTSGAYEQYF.

The chain joins TRBV30 to TRBJ1-3; D may be TRBD1 (5 bases). The CDR3 runs to 15 residues. The V and J ends lost 1 base and 4 bases respectively, with 14 bases between them. Germline assignment: CDR1 GTSNPN and CDR2 SVGIG (reference sequence). The chain's CDR3 is CAWSEDTARGNTIYF. The CDR3 DNA reads as TGTGCCTGGAGTGAGGACACTGCTAGAGGAAACACCATATATTTT.

The chain uses TRBV7-9 and TRBJ1-5; perhaps TRBD1 as D (6 bases). Germline CDR1 is SEHNR and CDR2 is FQNEAQ (reference sequence). V lost 4 bases to trimming and J lost 1 base, with 11 bases between them. The CDR3 has 15 amino acids. The CDR3 nucleotides read TGTGCCAGCAGCTCCACAGGGATAAGCAATCAGCCCCAGCATTTT. The encoded protein is CASSSTGISNQPQHF.

The V gene is TRBV27, the J gene TRBJ2-2; 7 bases map to TRBD2. The germline V gene has CDR1 MNHEY and CDR2 SMNVEV (reference sequence). CDR3 length equals 14 residues. This CDR3 reads CATKAGANTGELFF. The CDR3 DNA follows: TGTGCTACCAAGGCGGGAGCGAACACCGGGGAGCTGTTTTTT.

The chain employs TRBV11-2 and TRBJ1-1; 7 nucleotides align to TRBD1. There are 13 residues in the CDR3. J gave up 4 bases and V 4 bases, and 3 bases lay outside the gene matches. Germline V gene lookup returns CDR1 SGHAT and CDR2 FQNNGV. As DNA, the CDR3 is TGTGCCAGCAGCTCCCAGGGGGGCACTGAAGCTTTCTTT. The encoded protein is CASSSQGGTEAFF.

CDR3 residues: CASSQVAGASGNTIYF. The CDR3 DNA reads TGCGCCAGCAGCCAAGTGGCAGGGGCATCTGGAAACACCATATATTTT. The chain links TRBV4-1 to TRBJ1-3; tentatively, D is TRBD1 (6 bases). Germline V gene lookup returns CDR1 MGHRA and CDR2 YSYEKL. The CDR3 is 16 residues long. V lost 1 base, J lost 1 base, and 11 bases lay in between.

The chain joins TRBV6-2 or TRBV6-3 to TRBJ2-1; TRBD2 aligns across 15 bases. V dropped 0 bases and J dropped 7; count of bases not matched to a gene: 1. CDR3 length: 16 amino acids. Germline V lookup: CDR1 MNHEY, CDR2 SVGEGT. Here the CDR3 DNA reads TGTGCCAGCAGTTACTCCGGACTAGCGGGAGGGAATGAGCAGTTCTTC. Translation: CASSYSGLAGGNEQFF.

This clone has a single count. The V and J genes are TRBV19 and TRBJ2-2; 14 bases align to TRBD2. CDR3 size: 17 residues. V lost 7 bases to trimming and J lost 7 bases; unmatched junction nucleotides: 11. Per the germline V gene, CDR1 is LNHDA and CDR2 is SQIVND (reference sequence). This CDR3 is CASTGLAGGVFIGELFF. The DNA for the CDR3 is TGTGCCAGTACCGGACTAGCGGGGGGTGTTTTTATCGGGGAGCTGTTTTTT.

The genes are TRBV19 and TRBJ2-7; a possible D gene is TRBD1 (7 bases). Trimming stripped 5 bases from V and 4 bases from J, with 18 bases between. Germline CDR1 and CDR2: LNHDA and SQIVND (reference sequence). The CDR3 consists of 15 residues. DNA of the CDR3: TGTGCCAGTAGTGCGTCCGGGACAGCGGGTTACGAGCAGTACTTC. It specifies CASSASGTAGYEQYF.

The V gene is TRBV7-2, the J gene TRBJ2-7; tentative D call: TRBD1 (6 bases). The CDR3 runs to 13 residues. CDR1 and CDR2 (germline): SGHTA, FQGNSA. The germline V and J ends were trimmed by 8 bases and 2 bases, with 13 bases remaining between them. For the CDR3, the DNA is TGTGCCAGCGCCAGGGGTCCGGCCTACGAGCAGTACTTC. It codes for CASARGPAYEQYF.

The V call is TRBV5-1, the J call TRBJ1-6; unclear D gene. The CDR3 length is 13 residues. Trimming pared 0 bases from V and 9 bases from J, leaving 7 bases between. Germline V gives CDR1 SGHRS, CDR2 YFSETQ. CDR3 sequence (DNA): TGCGCCAGCAGCTTGGAGCGGGGTTCACCCCTCCACTTT. Translating gives CASSLERGSPLHF. Complete variable domain (other parts from reference TRBV5-1 and TRBJ1-6): KAGVTQTPRYLIKTRGQQVTLSCSPISGHRSVSWYQQTPGQGLQFLFEYFSETQRNKGNFPGRFSGRQFSNSRSEMNVSTLELGDSALYLCASSLERGSPLHFGNGTRLTVT.

This rearrangement joins TRBV2 to TRBJ2-2; 7 bases line up with TRBD1. V gave up 8 bases and J gave up 5 bases; unmatched junction bases: 8. The CDR3 extends over 14 amino acids. The germline V gene has CDR1 SNHLY and CDR2 FYNNEI. CDR3 nucleotides: TGTGCCAGCCTAGGGGGCCGGTCGACCGGGGAGCTGTTTTTT. Translated: CASLGGRSTGELFF.

The chain links TRBV6-9 to TRBJ1-2, with D possibly TRBD1 on 5 matching bases. CDR1 is MNHGY, CDR2 SVAAGI, per germline. The CDR3 length is 14 residues. V gave up 4 bases and J gave up 6 bases, with 15 bases separating them. CDR3 loop: CASSFGRASDGYTF. The CDR3 DNA follows: TGTGCCAGCAGTTTTGGCAGGGCCTCGGATGGCTACACCTTC.

The V gene is TRBV6-2 or TRBV6-3, the J gene TRBJ2-3, with D possibly being TRBD2 (6 bases). There are 15 residues in the CDR3. In germline, CDR1 is MNHEY, CDR2 SVGEGT. The ends were cut back, 0 bases at V and 3 bases at J, with 10 bases in the middle. The CDR3 DNA sequence: TGTGCCAGCAGTTACTCCGGGAGAGAGACAGATACGCAGTATTTT. Protein product: CASSYSGRETDTQYF.

V and J are TRBV24-1 and TRBJ2-2, with unresolved D. The CDR3 is made up of 16 amino acids. V lost 3 bases and J lost 3, with 13 bases in between. Germline assignment: CDR1 KGHDR and CDR2 SFDVKD. The CDR3 sequence is CATSDASLPHTGELFF. CDR3 nucleotides: TGTGCCACCAGTGATGCGTCCCTACCCCACACCGGGGAGCTGTTTTTT.

A remark on this clone: Other DNA sequences within the sample encode an identical CDR3. The chain recombines TRBV6-5 with TRBJ2-7, with TRBD1 identical over 9 bases. The CDR3 covers 13 residues. Trimming took 5 bases from V and 2 from J; bases not matched to a gene: 1. Germline V gene lookup returns CDR1 MNHEY and CDR2 SVGAGI. The CDR3 nucleotides read TGTGCCAGCAGTCGGGACAGGGCCTACGAGCAGTACTTC. Its translation is CASSRDRAYEQYF.

The V gene is TRBV5-1, the J gene TRBJ1-2; the D gene is possibly TRBD1 (6 bases). Germline lookup yields CDR1 SGHRS and CDR2 YFSETQ. Trimming stripped 2 bases from V and 3 bases from J, with 11 bases between. This CDR3 is 14 amino acids long. CDR3 coding DNA: TGCGCCAGCAGCTTACAGGGTGGCGACTATGGCTACACCTTC. This translates into CASSLQGGDYGYTF.

This chain links TRBV12-3 or TRBV12-4 with TRBJ2-7, with D unclear. The CDR3 totals 13 residues. Trimming pared 3 bases from V and 0 bases from J, leaving 6 bases between. CDR3 loop: CASSFSNSYEQYF. CDR3 coding DNA: TGTGCCAGCAGTTTTTCAAACTCCTACGAGCAGTACTTC.

The V and J genes are TRBV4-2 and TRBJ2-1; D might be TRBD2 (5 bases). The germline CDR1 and CDR2 sequences are LGHNA and YNFKEQ. The CDR3 contains 15 residues. V was cut by 0 bases and J by 4 bases, with 10 bases left in between. CDR3 in amino acids: CASSQELGFYNEQFF. The CDR3 coding sequence is TGTGCCAGCAGCCAAGAACTAGGCTTTTACAATGAGCAGTTCTTC.

The chain carries TRBV30 and TRBJ1-5; weak D call: TRBD1 (5 bases). V was cut by 2 bases and J by 4 bases, with 12 bases left in between. The CDR3 has 14 amino acids. CDR1 is GTSNPN, CDR2 SVGIG, per germline (reference sequence). DNA for the CDR3: TGTGCCTGGAGTCGGGGACTGGGGAATCAGCCCCAGCATTTT. It specifies CAWSRGLGNQPQHF.

This sequence joins TRBV5-8 and TRBJ2-7; perhaps TRBD1 as D (6 bases). The CDR3 extends over 15 amino acids. The V and J ends lost 5 bases and 9 bases respectively, with 24 bases between them. In germline, CDR1 is SGHTS, CDR2 YDEGEE. The CDR3 DNA sequence: TGTGCCAGCAGTTATAGACAGGCTATCGCTACGGTGCAGTACTTC. It encodes CASSYRQAIATVQYF. The whole variable domain, filled in from reference TRBV5-8 and TRBJ2-7, reads EAGVTQSPTHLIKTRGQQATLRCSPISGHTSVYWYQQALGLGLQFLLWYDEGEERNRGNFPPRFSGRQFPNYSSELNVNALELEDSALYLCASSYRQAIATVQYFGPGTRLTVT.

The rearrangement uses TRBV29-1 and TRBJ1-3; D perhaps matches TRBD1 (5 bases). Deletions cut 4 bases from V and 0 bases from J, with 10 bases between. Per germline, CDR1 SQVTM and CDR2 ANQGSEA. CDR3 length: 14 residues. The CDR3 nucleotides read TGCAGCGTTGGGAAAGGGGACTCTGGAAACACCATATATTTT. Translating gives CSVGKGDSGNTIYF.

The chain employs TRBV3-1 (or the pseudogene TRBV3-2) and TRBJ1-6, with D unresolved. The ends were cut back, 1 base at V and 10 bases at J, with 11 bases in the middle. The CDR3 has 14 amino acids. CDR1 and CDR2 (germline): LGHDT, YNNKEL (reference sequence). The CDR3 nucleotides read TGTGCCAGCAGCCAAGGGAGTGGAAGATCACCCCTCCACTTT. This translates into CASSQGSGRSPLHF.

The chain has TRBV19 and TRBJ2-7; the D is unclear. This CDR3 has 13 residues. The V end was cut by 3 bases, the J end by 5 bases, with 11 bases between. Germline V lookup: CDR1 LNHDA, CDR2 SQIVND (reference sequence). This chain's CDR3 is CASSINRQNEQYF. In DNA form, the CDR3 reads TGTGCCAGTAGTATTAACAGACAAAACGAGCAGTACTTC.

The V gene is TRBV27, the J gene TRBJ2-7, with D perhaps matching TRBD1 (6 bases). This CDR3 has 16 amino acids. V was pared by 5 bases and J by 2 bases, with 19 bases between. In germline, CDR1 is MNHEY, CDR2 SMNVEV (reference sequence). The CDR3 region is CASSPRGQGFPYEQYF. The CDR3 DNA sequence: TGTGCCAGCAGTCCCCGAGGCCAGGGGTTCCCCTACGAGCAGTACTTC.